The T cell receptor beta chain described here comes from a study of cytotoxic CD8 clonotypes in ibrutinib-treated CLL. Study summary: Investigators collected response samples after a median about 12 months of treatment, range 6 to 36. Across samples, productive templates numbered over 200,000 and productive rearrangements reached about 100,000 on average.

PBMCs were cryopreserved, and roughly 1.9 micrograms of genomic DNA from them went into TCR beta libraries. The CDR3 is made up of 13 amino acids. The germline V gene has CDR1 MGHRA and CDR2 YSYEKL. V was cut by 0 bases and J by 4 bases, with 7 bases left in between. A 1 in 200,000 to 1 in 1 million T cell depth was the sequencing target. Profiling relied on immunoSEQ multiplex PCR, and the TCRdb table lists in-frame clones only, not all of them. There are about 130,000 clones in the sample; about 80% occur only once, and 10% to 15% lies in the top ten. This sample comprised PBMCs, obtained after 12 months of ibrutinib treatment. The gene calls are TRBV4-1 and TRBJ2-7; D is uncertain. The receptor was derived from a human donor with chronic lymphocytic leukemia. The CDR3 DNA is TGCGCCAGCAGCCAAGAGTCCGGATACGAGCAGTACTTC. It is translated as CASSQESGYEQYF.